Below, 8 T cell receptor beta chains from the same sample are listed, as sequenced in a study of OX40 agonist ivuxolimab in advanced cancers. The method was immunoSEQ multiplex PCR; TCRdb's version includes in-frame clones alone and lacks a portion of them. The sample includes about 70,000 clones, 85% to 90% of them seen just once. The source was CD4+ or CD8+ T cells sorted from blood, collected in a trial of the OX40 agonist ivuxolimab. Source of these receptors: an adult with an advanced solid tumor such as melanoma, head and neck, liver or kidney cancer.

The CDR3 sequence: CASSVGLSETQYF. The CDR3 DNA is TGTGCCAGCAGCGTAGGGCTCTCGGAGACCCAGTACTTC. The rearrangement uses TRBV9 and TRBJ2-5, with D unresolved. Germline CDR1 SGDLS, CDR2 YYNGEE. This CDR3 spans 13 amino acids. Trimming took off 0 bases at V and 5 bases at J, with 8 bases between the two ends.

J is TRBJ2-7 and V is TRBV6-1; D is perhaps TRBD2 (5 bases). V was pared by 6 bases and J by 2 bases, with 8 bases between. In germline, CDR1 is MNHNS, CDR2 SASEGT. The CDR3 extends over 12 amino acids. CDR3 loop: CASSLATYEQYF. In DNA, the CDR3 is TGTGCCAGCAGCCTAGCCACCTACGAGCAGTACTTC.

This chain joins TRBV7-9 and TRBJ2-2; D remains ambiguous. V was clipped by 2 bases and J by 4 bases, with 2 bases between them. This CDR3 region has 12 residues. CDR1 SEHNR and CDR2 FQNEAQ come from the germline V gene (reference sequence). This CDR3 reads CASSLSTGELFF. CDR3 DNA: TGTGCCAGCAGCTTATCCACCGGGGAGCTGTTTTTT.

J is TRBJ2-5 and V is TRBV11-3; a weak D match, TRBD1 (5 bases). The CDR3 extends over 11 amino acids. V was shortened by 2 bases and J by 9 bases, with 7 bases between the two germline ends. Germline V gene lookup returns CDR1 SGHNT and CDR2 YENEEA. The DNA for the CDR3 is TGTGCCAGCAGCTTACAGGGTTCCCAGTACTTC. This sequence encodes CASSLQGSQYF.

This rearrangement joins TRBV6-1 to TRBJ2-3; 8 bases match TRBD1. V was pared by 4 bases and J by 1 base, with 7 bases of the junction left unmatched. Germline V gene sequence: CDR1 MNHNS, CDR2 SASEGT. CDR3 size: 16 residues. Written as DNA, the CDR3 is TGTGCCAGCAGTGCGACTAACAGGGGGGGCACAGATACGCAGTATTTT. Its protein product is CASSATNRGGTDTQYF.

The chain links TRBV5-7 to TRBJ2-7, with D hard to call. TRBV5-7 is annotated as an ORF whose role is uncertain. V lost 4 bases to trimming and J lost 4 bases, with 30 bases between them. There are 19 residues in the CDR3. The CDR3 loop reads CASSQTRPRLAELLYEQYF. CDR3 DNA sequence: TGTGCCAGCAGCCAAACCCGGCCACGGTTGGCGGAGCTTCTTTACGAGCAGTACTTC.

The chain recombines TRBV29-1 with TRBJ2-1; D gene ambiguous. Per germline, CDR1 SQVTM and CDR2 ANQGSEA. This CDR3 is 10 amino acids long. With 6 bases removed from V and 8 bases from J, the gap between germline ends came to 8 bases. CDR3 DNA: TGCAGCGTCCTTGGGGATGAGCAGTTCTTC. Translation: CSVLGDEQFF.

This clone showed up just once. CDR3 region: CASSRGTEEAFF. In nucleotides, the CDR3 is TGTGCCAGCAGCCGTGGGACAGAAGAAGCTTTCTTT. This chain joins TRBV7-9 and TRBJ1-1, with 7 bases aligning to TRBD1. Germline CDR1 reads SEHNR; CDR2 reads FQNEAQ (reference sequence). The CDR3 extends over 12 amino acids. With 5 bases clipped from V and 8 bases from J, the junction kept 5 bases outside the gene matches.